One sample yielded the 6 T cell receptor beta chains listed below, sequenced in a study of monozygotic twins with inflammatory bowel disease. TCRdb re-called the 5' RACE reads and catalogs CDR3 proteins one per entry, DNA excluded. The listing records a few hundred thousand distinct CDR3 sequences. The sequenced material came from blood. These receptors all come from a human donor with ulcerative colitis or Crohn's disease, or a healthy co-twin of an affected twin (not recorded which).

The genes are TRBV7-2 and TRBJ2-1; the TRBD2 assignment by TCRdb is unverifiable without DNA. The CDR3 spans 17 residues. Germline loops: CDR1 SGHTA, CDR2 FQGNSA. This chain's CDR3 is CASSNRLAGGPRNEQFF. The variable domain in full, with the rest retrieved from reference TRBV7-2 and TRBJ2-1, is GAGVSQSPSNKVTEKGKDVELRCDPISGHTALYWYRQSLGQGLEFLIYFQGNSAPDKSGLPSDRFSAERTGGSVSTLTIQRTQQEDSAVYLCASSNRLAGGPRNEQFFGPGTRLTVL.

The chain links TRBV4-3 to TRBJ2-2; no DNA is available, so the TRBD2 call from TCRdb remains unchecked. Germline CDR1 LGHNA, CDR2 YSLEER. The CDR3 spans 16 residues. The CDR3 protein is CASSQEVAGQTGELFF.

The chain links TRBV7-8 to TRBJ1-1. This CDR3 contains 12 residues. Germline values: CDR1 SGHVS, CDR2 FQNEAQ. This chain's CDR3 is CASSSEGTEAFF.

This CDR3 is CASSLDMTNNEQFF. The chain employs TRBV6-4 and TRBJ2-1; TCRdb picks TRBD1, but there is no DNA to check that call. The germline V gene encodes CDR1 MRHNA and CDR2 SNTAGT. CDR3 length equals 14 residues.

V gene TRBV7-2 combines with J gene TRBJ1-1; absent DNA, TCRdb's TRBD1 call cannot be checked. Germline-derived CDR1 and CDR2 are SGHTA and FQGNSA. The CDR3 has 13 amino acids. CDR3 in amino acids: CASSFLGGRGAFF.

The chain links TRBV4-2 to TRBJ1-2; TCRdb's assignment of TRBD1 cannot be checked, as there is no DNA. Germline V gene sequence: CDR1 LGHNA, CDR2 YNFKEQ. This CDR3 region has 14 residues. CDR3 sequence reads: CASSHDGQGGGYTF.